This T cell receptor beta chain is drawn from a study of blood T cell repertoires in COVID-19. In the study overall: T cells, B-cell-depleted T cells, or PBMCs supplied cDNA or gDNA.

V was clipped by 5 bases and J by 4 bases, with 14 bases between them. Germline V gene lookup returns CDR1 SGHTA and CDR2 FQGTGA. This CDR3 spans 15 amino acids. This clone was observed once. Data came from immunoSEQ multiplex PCR; TCRdb stores just in-frame clones and leaves some out. The sample has 250,000 to 300,000 clones; roughly 91% are singletons. Participants spanned ages 18 to 89 years and resided in 24 US areas. This TCR came from a woman between 40 and 50 years old with acute COVID-19. The sample consisted of PBMCs or T cells enriched from blood (not recorded which). V is TRBV7-3 and J is TRBJ2-2; D might be TRBD2 (6 bases). The CDR3 region is CASSLLQGGTGELFF. The CDR3 coding sequence is TGTGCCAGCAGCCTCCTTCAGGGAGGCACCGGGGAGCTGTTTTTT.